Detailed here is one T cell receptor beta chain. These data are taken from a study of blood T cell repertoires in COVID-19. Only in-frame clones appear in the TCRdb table, and some are missing; sequencing was by immunoSEQ multiplex PCR. The profile shows a few hundred thousand clones, 80% to 90% of them singletons. This sequence was found in a woman under 40 who had recovered from COVID-19. The sequencing input was PBMCs or T cells enriched from blood (not recorded which).

The CDR3 DNA reads as TGTGCCAGCAGGGCAGCGGGGTCCTACAATGAGCAGTTCTTC. Amino acid sequence: CASRAAGSYNEQFF. The chain carries TRBV28 and TRBJ2-1; 7 bases are shared with TRBD2. With 6 bases clipped from V and 1 base from J, the junction kept 3 bases outside the gene matches. The CDR3 extends over 14 amino acids. Germline lookup yields CDR1 MDHEN and CDR2 SYDVKM.